This TCR beta chain was captured by sequencing in a study of post-analysis software for immune sequencing data. Overall study context: The cohort encompassed relapsing-remitting, secondary progressive and progressive-relapsing multiple sclerosis disease courses.

The CDR3 sequence is 15 residues long. Between the trimmed V and J ends, which lost 7 bases and 6 bases, there was a span of 18 bases. For this clonotype: The antigen remains undetermined.

The study, taken as a whole, reports: Significantly lower normalized Chao1 diversity was seen in multiple sclerosis patients than in controls. In patients, TRBV5-6, TRBV5-1 and TRBV20-1 belonged to roughly 5 TRBV segments found more frequently than in controls.

Built from TCR beta cDNA, the libraries had unique molecular identifiers in them. Between about 0.9 and 11 million T cells gave rise to some 520,000 cDNA molecules. Each CDR3 protein is one row after TCRdb ran MiXCR on the PCR reads. Of hundreds of thousands of distinct CDR3 sequences in the sample, over 35% were seen once. The gene calls are TRBV12-3 or TRBV12-4 and TRBJ2-2, with a tentative D call TRBD2 (6 bases). Sample: blood. The clonotype originates from a girl aged 10-17 years with multiple sclerosis. CDR3 sequence: CASTFGGIGAGELFF. In DNA, the CDR3 is TGTGCCAGCACCTTTGGGGGGATAGGGGCCGGGGAGCTGTTTTTT.